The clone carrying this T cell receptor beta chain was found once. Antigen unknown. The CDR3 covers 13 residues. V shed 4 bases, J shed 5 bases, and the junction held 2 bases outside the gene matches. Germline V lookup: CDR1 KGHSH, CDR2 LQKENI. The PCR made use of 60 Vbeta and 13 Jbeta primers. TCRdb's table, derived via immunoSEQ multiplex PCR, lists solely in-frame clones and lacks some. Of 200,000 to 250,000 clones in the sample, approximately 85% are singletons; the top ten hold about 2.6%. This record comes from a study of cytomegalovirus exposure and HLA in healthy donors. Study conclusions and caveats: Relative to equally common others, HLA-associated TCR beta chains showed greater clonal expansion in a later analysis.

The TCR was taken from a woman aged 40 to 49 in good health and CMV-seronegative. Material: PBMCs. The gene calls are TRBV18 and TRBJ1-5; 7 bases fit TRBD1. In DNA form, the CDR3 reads TGTGCCAGCTCACTTACAGGGGATCAGCCCCAGCATTTT. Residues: CASSLTGDQPQHF.